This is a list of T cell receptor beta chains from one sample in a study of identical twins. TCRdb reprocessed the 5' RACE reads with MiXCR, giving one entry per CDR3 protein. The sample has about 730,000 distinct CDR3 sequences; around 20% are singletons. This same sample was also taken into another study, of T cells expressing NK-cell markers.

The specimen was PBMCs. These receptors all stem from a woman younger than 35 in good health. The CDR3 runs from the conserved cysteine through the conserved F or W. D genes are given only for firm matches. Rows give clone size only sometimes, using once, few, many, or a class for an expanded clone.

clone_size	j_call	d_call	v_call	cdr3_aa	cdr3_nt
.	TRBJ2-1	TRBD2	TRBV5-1	CASSVASGGNEQFF	TGCGCCAGCAGCGTGGCTAGCGGGGGCAATGAGCAGTTCTTC
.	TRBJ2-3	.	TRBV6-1	CASSQNRDTDTQYF	TGTGCCAGCAGTCAAAACAGGGACACAGATACGCAGTATTTT
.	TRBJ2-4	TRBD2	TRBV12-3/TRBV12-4	CASSLRTSSTLIAKNIQYF	TGTGCCAGCAGTTTAAGGACTAGCAGCACTCTAATAGCCAAAAACATTCAGTACTTC
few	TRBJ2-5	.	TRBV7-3	CASSFSRGRETQYF	TGTGCCAGCAGTTTTTCAAGGGGCAGAGAGACCCAGTACTTC
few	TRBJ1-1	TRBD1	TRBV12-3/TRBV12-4	CASRSLTGEPSF	TGTGCCAGCAGATCCTTGACAGGGGAGCCGTCATTT
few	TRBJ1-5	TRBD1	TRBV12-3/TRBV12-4	CASSHKGQSYSNQPQHF	TGTGCCAGCAGCCATAAGGGACAGAGTTATAGCAATCAGCCCCAGCATTTT
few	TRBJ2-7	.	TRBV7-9	CASSRPGAGYEQYF	TGTGCCAGCAGCCGCCCGGGGGCAGGCTACGAGCAGTACTTC
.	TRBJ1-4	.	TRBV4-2	CASSLQDGKLFF	TGTGCCAGCAGTCTACAAGACGGAAAACTGTTTTTT
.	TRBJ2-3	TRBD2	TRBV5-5	CASLRTSGTDTQYF	TGTGCCAGCTTAAGGACTAGCGGCACAGATACGCAGTATTTT
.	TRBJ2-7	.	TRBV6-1	CASSARQVHTYEQYF	TGTGCCAGCAGTGCACGACAGGTTCATACCTACGAGCAGTACTTC
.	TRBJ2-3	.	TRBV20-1	CSARTRSGTGTDTQYF	TGCAGTGCTAGGACCAGAAGTGGTACGGGTACGGATACGCAGTATTTT
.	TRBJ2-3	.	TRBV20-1	CSARDATDTQYF	TGCAGTGCTAGAGATGCGACAGATACGCAGTATTTT
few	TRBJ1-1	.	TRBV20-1	CSARAQVNTEAFF	TGCAGTGCTAGGGCACAGGTGAACACTGAAGCTTTCTTT
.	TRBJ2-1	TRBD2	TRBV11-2	CASSSGTRGVQFF	TGTGCCAGCAGCTCGGGGACTAGGGGGGTGCAGTTCTTC
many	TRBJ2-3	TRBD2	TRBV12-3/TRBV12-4	CASRRTSSNTQYF	TGTGCCAGCAGGCGGACTAGCTCAAATACGCAGTATTTT
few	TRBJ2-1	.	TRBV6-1	CASGRSKISYNEQFF	TGTGCCAGCGGTAGATCCAAAATCTCCTACAATGAGCAGTTCTTC
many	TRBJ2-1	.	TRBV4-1	CASSQDGAASLNEQFF	TGCGCCAGCAGCCAAGACGGGGCTGCTAGTCTAAATGAGCAGTTCTTC
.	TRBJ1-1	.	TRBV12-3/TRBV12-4	CASSFGSTAFF	TGTGCCAGCAGTTTTGGGAGTACGGCTTTCTTT
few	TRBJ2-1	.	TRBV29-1	CSVDRDWENNEQFF	TGCAGCGTTGACCGGGACTGGGAAAACAATGAGCAGTTCTTC
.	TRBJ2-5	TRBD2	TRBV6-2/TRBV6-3	CASSHGLAGVRETQYF	TGTGCCAGCAGCCACGGACTAGCGGGAGTAAGGGAGACCCAGTACTTC
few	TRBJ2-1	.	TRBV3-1	CASSRGRSTYNEQFF	TGTGCCAGCAGCCGAGGGAGGAGCACCTACAATGAGCAGTTCTTC
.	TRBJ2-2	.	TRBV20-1	CSARARRSGELFF	TGCAGTGCTAGAGCCAGACGGAGCGGGGAGCTGTTTTTT
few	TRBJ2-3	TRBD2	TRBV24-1	CATSDAGTSVPDTQYF	TGTGCCACCAGTGATGCCGGGACTAGCGTCCCAGATACGCAGTATTTT
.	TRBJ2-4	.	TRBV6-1	CASSRRVAGNIQYF	TGTGCCAGCAGCCGTAGGGTGGCGGGAAACATTCAGTACTTC
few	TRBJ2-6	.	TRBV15	CATSRDGGANVLTF	TGTGCCACCAGCAGAGACGGTGGGGCCAACGTCCTGACTTTC
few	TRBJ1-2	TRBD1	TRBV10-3	CAISAIDRDRDALLGGYTF	TGTGCCATCAGTGCAATCGACCGGGACAGGGATGCACTATTGGGAGGCTACACCTTC
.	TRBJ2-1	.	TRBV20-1	CSSPVVGTATYNEQFF	TGCAGTTCACCCGTTGTGGGGACGGCGACCTACAATGAGCAGTTCTTC
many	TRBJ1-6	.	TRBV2	CASTGQTTSPLHF	TGTGCCAGCACCGGACAGACGACTTCACCCCTCCACTTT
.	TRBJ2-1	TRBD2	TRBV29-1	CSVVAGGPNEQFF	TGCAGCGTTGTAGCGGGGGGGCCGAATGAGCAGTTCTTC
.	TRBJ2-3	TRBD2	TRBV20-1	CSAAGVNGRGTDTQYF	TGCAGTGCTGCGGGGGTAAATGGGCGAGGCACAGATACGCAGTATTTT
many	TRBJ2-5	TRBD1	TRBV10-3	CAISDRGLYAETQYF	TGTGCCATCAGTGACAGGGGGCTTTACGCTGAGACCCAGTACTTC
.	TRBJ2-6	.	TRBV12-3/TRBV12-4	CASRDNRAGANVLTF	TGTGCCAGCAGGGACAACAGGGCTGGGGCCAACGTCCTGACTTTC
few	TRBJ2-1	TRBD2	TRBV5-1	CASSLTSGGPYEQFF	TGCGCCAGCAGCCTGACTAGCGGGGGCCCTTATGAGCAGTTCTTC
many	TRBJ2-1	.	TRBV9	CASSPRFETEQFF	TGTGCCAGCAGCCCCCGTTTCGAGACAGAGCAGTTCTTC
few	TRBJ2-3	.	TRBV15	CATSNPARGDTQYF	TGTGCCACCAGCAACCCCGCTAGGGGAGATACGCAGTATTTT
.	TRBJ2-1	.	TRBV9	CASSVVGSWDEQFF	TGTGCCAGCAGCGTAGTGGGGAGCTGGGATGAGCAGTTCTTC
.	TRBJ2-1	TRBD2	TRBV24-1	CATSDMSRGGYNEQFF	TGTGCCACCAGTGACATGTCTCGGGGGGGCTACAATGAGCAGTTCTTC
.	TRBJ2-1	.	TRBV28	CASSPLARRGEQFF	TGTGCCAGCAGTCCGTTAGCGCGGCGAGGTGAGCAGTTCTTC
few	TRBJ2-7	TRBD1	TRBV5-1	CASSGQGTSYEQYF	TGCGCCAGCTCCGGACAGGGAACTTCCTACGAGCAGTACTTC
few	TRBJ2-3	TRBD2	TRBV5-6	CASSLGWGGWDTQYF	TGTGCCAGCAGCTTGGGCTGGGGGGGTTGGGATACGCAGTATTTT
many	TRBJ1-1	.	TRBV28	CASTPPGGSGTEAFF	TGTGCCAGCACCCCCCCCGGGGGGTCGGGAACTGAAGCTTTCTTT
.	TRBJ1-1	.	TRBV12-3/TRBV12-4	CASSPGGDRTEAFF	TGTGCCAGCAGTCCGGGGGGGGACCGAACTGAAGCTTTCTTT
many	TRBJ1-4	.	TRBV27	CASSLGPLGSSATNEKLFF	TGTGCCAGCAGTTTAGGCCCCCTTGGTTCTAGTGCAACTAATGAAAAACTGTTTTTT
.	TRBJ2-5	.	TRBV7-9	CASSFPSYIGETQYF	TGTGCCAGCAGCTTCCCCTCATATATCGGGGAGACCCAGTACTTC
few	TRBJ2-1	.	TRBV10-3	CAISGGTSNEQFF	TGTGCCATCAGTGGCGGGACTTCTAATGAGCAGTTCTTC
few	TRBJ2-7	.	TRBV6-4	CASSDVGYEQYF	TGTGCCAGCAGTGATGTCGGCTACGAGCAGTACTTC